This T cell receptor beta chain came from a study of cytomegalovirus exposure and HLA in healthy donors. The PCR used 60 Vbeta and 13 Jbeta primers. Profiled with immunoSEQ multiplex PCR; TCRdb holds only in-frame clones, not every one. Of approximately 99,000 clones in the sample, about 81% are singletons; the top ten hold over 5%. This clone has a handful of counts. Its target is unknown. Study-wide results and caveats: Using the classifier, cytomegalovirus status was reportedly diagnosed with high specificity and sensitivity. Many donors carried some public TCRs, although rarity characterized most TCR sequences.

This CDR3 has 14 residues. Unmatched junction bases numbered 5, after V lost 2 bases and J lost 4 bases. Germline values: CDR1 ENHRY, CDR2 SYGVKD. The source is a man aged 35-49 years in good health and CMV-seropositive. What was sequenced was PBMCs. The V gene is TRBV10-3, the J gene TRBJ2-7; 7 nucleotides agree with TRBD2. The CDR3 nucleotides are TGTGCCATCAGTGAGCCCGGGGGAGGGTACGAGCAGTACTTC. This sequence encodes CAISEPGGGYEQYF.